This TCR beta chain emerged from a study of identical twins. Overall study results and limits: Memory repertoires showed no such pattern, whereas abundant cord blood beta clonotypes carried fewer insertions.

The CDR3 is 12 residues long. Germline-derived CDR1 and CDR2 are SEHNR and FQNEAQ (reference sequence). With 5 bases removed from V and 9 bases from J, the gap between germline ends came to 11 bases. TCRdb recomputed calls from the 5' RACE reads with MiXCR, one row per CDR3 protein. Of approximately 260,000 distinct CDR3 sequences detected, 6.5% to 9.5% appear once; the ten largest clones hold about 3%. This clonotype was observed a few times. The antigen is unknown. The data also belong to a second study, concerning yellow fever vaccine responses in identical twins.

Sequenced material: CD8+ T cells sorted from blood. The rearrangement links TRBV7-9 to TRBJ2-1; no definite D call. This clonotype originated in a woman aged 18 to 35 in good health. The CDR3 sequence is CASSNLAPEQFF. DNA for the CDR3: TGTGCCAGCAGCAATTTAGCACCTGAGCAGTTCTTC.